This T cell receptor beta chain came from a study of cytomegalovirus exposure and HLA in healthy donors. J gave up 6 bases and V 7 bases, and 10 bases lay outside the gene matches. From germline, CDR1 is MNHEY and CDR2 SMNVEV (reference sequence). CDR3 length: 14 amino acids. The PCR had 60 Vbeta and 13 Jbeta primers. Method: immunoSEQ multiplex PCR; TCRdb's copy keeps in-frame clones and lacks some. There are about 180,000 clones in the sample; over 80% occur only once, and roughly 1.4% lies in the top ten. This clonotype was obtained from a man aged 35 to 55 in good health and CMV-seronegative. The chain employs TRBV27 and TRBJ2-3, with 7 bases fitting TRBD2. The sample was PBMCs. CDR3 in amino acids: CASTWTGGYDTQYF. The CDR3 DNA is TGTGCCAGCACCTGGACGGGGGGTTATGATACGCAGTATTTT.